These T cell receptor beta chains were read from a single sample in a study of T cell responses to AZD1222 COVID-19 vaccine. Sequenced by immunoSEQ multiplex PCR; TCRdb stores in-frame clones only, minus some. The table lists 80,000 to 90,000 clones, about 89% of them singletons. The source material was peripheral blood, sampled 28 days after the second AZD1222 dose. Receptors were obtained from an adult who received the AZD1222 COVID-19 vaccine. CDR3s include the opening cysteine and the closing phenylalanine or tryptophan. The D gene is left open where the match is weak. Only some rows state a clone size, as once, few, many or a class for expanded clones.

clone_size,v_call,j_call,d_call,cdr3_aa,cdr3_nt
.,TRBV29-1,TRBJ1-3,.,CSVSVLGNTIYF,TGCAGCGTTTCTGTCCTCGGAAACACCATATATTTT
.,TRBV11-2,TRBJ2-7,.,CASSLAPGLSYEQYF,TGTGCCAGCAGCTTAGCACCGGGACTGTCCTACGAGCAGTACTTC
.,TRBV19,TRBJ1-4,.,CASSRGKTNEKLFF,TGTGCCAGTAGTAGGGGGAAAACTAATGAAAAACTGTTTTTT
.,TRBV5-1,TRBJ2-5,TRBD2,CASSVPGTRFQYF,TGCGCCAGCAGCGTTCCCGGGACTAGATTCCAGTACTTC
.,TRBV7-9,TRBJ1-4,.,CASRGSGNEKLFF,TGTGCCAGCAGGGGATCAGGGAATGAAAAACTGTTTTTT
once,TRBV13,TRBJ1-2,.,CASSSARNGYTF,TGTGCCAGCAGCTCCGCTAGGAATGGCTACACCTTC
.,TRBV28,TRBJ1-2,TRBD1,CASSWDRDYGYTF,TGTGCCAGCAGTTGGGACAGGGACTATGGCTACACCTTC
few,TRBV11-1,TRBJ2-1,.,CASSFTGRWVDEQFF,TGTGCCAGCAGCTTTACGGGACGGTGGGTTGATGAGCAGTTCTTC
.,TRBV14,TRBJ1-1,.,CASRAQLNTEAFF,TGTGCCAGCAGGGCACAGCTGAACACTGAAGCTTTCTTT
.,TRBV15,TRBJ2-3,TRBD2,CATSGELAGTDTQYF,TGTGCCACCAGCGGTGAACTAGCGGGCACAGATACGCAGTATTTT
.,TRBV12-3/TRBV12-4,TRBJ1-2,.,CASSLAEGYGYTF,TGTGCCAGCAGTTTAGCTGAGGGCTATGGCTACACCTTC
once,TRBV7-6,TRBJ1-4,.,CASSPIQRANEKLFF,TGTGCCAGCAGCCCGATACAGCGAGCTAATGAAAAACTGTTTTTT
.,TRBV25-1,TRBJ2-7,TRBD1,CASSDPGQGAYEQYF,TGTGCCAGCAGTGACCCGGGACAGGGGGCCTACGAGCAGTACTTC
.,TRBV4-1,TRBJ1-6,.,CASSVNPQRGSPLHF,TGCGCCAGCAGCGTGAACCCCCAGAGGGGTTCACCCCTCCACTTT
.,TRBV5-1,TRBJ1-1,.,CASSLGTTNTEAFF,TGCGCCAGCAGCTTAGGGACAACGAACACTGAAGCTTTCTTT
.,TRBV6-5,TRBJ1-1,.,CASSFGQGVNTEAFF,TGTGCCAGCAGTTTCGGACAAGGTGTTAACACTGAAGCTTTCTTT
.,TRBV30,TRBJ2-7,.,CAWSDGTLYEQYF,TGTGCCTGGAGTGATGGGACCCTCTACGAGCAGTACTTC
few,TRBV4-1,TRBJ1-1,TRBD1,CASSLGQATEAFF,TGCGCCAGCAGCCTTGGACAGGCCACTGAAGCTTTCTTT
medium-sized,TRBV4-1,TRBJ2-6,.,CASSPTGSAGANVLTF,TGCGCCAGCAGCCCAACAGGGAGTGCTGGGGCCAACGTCCTGACTTTC
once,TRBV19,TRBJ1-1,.,CASRLSMNTEAFF,TGTGCCAGTAGACTTAGCATGAACACTGAAGCTTTCTTT
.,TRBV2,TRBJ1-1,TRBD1,CASTIGTENTEAFF,TGTGCCAGCACCATAGGGACAGAGAACACTGAAGCTTTCTTT
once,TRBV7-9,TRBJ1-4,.,CASSLTSATNEKLFF,TGTGCCAGCAGCTTAACATCTGCAACTAATGAAAAACTGTTTTTT
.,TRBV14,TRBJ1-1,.,CASSQAGTVNTEAFF,TGTGCCAGCAGCCAAGCCGGGACGGTGAACACTGAAGCTTTCTTT
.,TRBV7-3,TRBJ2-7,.,CASSLDSSSYEQYF,TGTGCCAGCAGCTTAGACAGTTCCTCCTACGAGCAGTACTTC
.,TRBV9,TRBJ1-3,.,CASSASGNTIYF,TGTGCCAGCAGCGCCTCTGGAAACACCATATATTTT
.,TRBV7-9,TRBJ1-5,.,CASSFNSNQPQHF,TGTGCCAGCAGCTTCAATAGCAATCAGCCCCAGCATTTT
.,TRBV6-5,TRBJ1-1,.,CASTFPGLNTEAFF,TGTGCCAGCACTTTTCCGGGACTGAACACTGAAGCTTTCTTT
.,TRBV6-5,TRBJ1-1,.,CASSYSMGTEAFF,TGTGCCAGCAGTTACTCGATGGGCACTGAAGCTTTCTTT
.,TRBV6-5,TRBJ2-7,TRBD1,CASRDRTYEQYF,TGTGCCAGTCGGGACAGGACCTACGAGCAGTACTTC
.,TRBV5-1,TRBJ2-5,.,CASSLGGRVSQETQYF,TGCGCCAGCAGCTTGGGGGGCAGGGTTTCCCAAGAGACCCAGTACTTC
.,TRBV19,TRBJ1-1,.,CASRNREPLNTEAFF,TGTGCCAGTAGGAATAGGGAACCCTTGAACACTGAAGCTTTCTTT
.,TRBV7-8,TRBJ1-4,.,CASSLNRGILNEKLFF,TGTGCCAGCAGCTTAAACCGGGGTATACTTAATGAAAAACTGTTTTTT
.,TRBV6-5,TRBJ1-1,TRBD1,CASIPTGGATEAFF,TGTGCCAGCATCCCAACAGGGGGCGCCACTGAAGCTTTCTTT
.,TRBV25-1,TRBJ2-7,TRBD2,CASSGLAGASYEQYF,TGTGCCAGCAGTGGTCTAGCGGGGGCCTCCTACGAGCAGTACTTC
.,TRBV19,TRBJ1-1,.,CASSIDRANTEAFF,TGTGCCAGTAGTATAGATCGGGCGAACACTGAAGCTTTCTTT
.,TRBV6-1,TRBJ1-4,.,CASSEGTSEEKLFF,TGTGCCAGCAGTGAAGGGACATCGGAGGAAAAACTGTTTTTT
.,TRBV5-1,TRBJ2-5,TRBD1,CASSPGGTGVETQYF,TGCGCCAGCAGCCCGGGCGGGACAGGGGTAGAGACCCAGTACTTC
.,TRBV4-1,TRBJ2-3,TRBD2,CASSQVSGGAGTDTQYF,TGCGCCAGCAGCCAAGTGAGCGGGGGGGCCGGCACAGATACGCAGTATTTT
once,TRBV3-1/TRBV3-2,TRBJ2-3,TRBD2,CASSRPGTSGGLGDTQYF,TGTGCCAGCAGCAGACCCGGGACTAGCGGGGGGCTGGGTGATACGCAGTATTTT
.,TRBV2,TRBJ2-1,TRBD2,CASSGLAGGSYNEQFF,TGTGCCAGCAGTGGGCTAGCGGGGGGTTCTTACAATGAGCAGTTCTTC
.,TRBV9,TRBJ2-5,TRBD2,CASSVGGASGGVETQYF,TGTGCCAGCAGCGTAGGTGGGGCTAGCGGGGGGGTAGAGACCCAGTACTTC
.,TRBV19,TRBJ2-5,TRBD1,CASSIDLGRGETQYF,TGTGCCAGTAGTATAGATTTGGGCAGGGGGGAGACCCAGTACTTC
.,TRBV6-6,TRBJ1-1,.,CASSPTNGNTEAFF,TGTGCCAGCAGCCCGACAAATGGGAACACTGAAGCTTTCTTT
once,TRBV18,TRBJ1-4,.,CASSHWTKEKLFF,TGTGCCAGCTCCCACTGGACCAAGGAAAAACTGTTTTTT
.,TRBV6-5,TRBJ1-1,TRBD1,CASSYSIHRGKTEAFF,TGTGCCAGCAGTTACTCGATACACAGGGGGAAAACTGAAGCTTTCTTT
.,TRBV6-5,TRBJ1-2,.,CASSYRGVTGYTF,TGTGCCAGCAGTTACAGGGGAGTGACTGGCTACACCTTC
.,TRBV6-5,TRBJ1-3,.,CASITPGNTIYF,TGTGCCAGCATTACCCCTGGAAACACCATATATTTT
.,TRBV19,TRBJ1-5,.,CASRAQAQPQHF,TGTGCCAGTAGAGCCCAGGCTCAGCCCCAGCATTTT
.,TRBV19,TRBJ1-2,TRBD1,CASSLQGLYGYTF,TGTGCCAGTAGTCTACAGGGGCTCTATGGCTACACCTTC
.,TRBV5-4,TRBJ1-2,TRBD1,CASSRGTGDGYTF,TGTGCCAGCAGCAGGGGGACAGGTGACGGCTACACCTTC
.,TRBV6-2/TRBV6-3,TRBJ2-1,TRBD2,CASSSQPQLAGSYNEQFF,TGTGCCAGCAGTTCCCAACCGCAGCTAGCGGGCTCCTACAATGAGCAGTTCTTC
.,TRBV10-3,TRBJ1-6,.,CAIKNRLDSPLHF,TGTGCCATCAAAAACAGATTGGATTCACCCCTCCACTTT
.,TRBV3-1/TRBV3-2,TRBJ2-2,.,CASSQRVTGELFF,TGTGCCAGCAGCCAAAGGGTGACCGGGGAGCTGTTTTTT
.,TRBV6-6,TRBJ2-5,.,CASTPFGSETQYF,TGTGCCAGCACCCCTTTTGGATCGGAGACCCAGTACTTC
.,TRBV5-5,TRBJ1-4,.,CASSLGGSTNEKLFF,TGTGCCAGCAGCCTCGGAGGATCAACTAATGAAAAACTGTTTTTT
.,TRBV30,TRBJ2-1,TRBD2,CAWISRGGADEQFF,TGTGCCTGGATCTCGCGCGGGGGGGCGGATGAGCAGTTCTTC
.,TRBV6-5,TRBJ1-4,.,CASSTGRILNEKLFF,TGTGCCAGCAGTACAGGACGGATACTTAATGAAAAACTGTTTTTT
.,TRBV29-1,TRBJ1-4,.,CSVDVGGNEKLFF,TGCAGCGTTGATGTTGGGGGGAATGAAAAACTGTTTTTT
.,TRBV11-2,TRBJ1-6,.,CASSLDFLNSPLHF,TGTGCCAGCAGCTTAGATTTTTTGAATTCACCCCTCCACTTT